This T cell receptor (beta chain) was obtained from a study of control samples from healthy donors and cancer patients. Measured with immunoSEQ multiplex PCR; TCRdb has only the in-frame clones, and not every one. Of around 130,000 clones in the sample, around 90% were seen once. The germline V and J ends were trimmed by 8 bases and 5 bases, with 15 bases remaining between them. This CDR3 comprises 14 residues. The germline V gene encodes CDR1 MDHEN and CDR2 SYDVKM. This TCR was sampled from a man between 18 and 35 years old in good health. The material sequenced was blood. J is TRBJ2-2 and V is TRBV28, with D possibly being TRBD2 (5 bases). In DNA form, the CDR3 reads TGTGCCAGCGTCTCGGGGTCCCGAACCGGGGAGCTGTTTTTT. Protein sequence: CASVSGSRTGELFF.